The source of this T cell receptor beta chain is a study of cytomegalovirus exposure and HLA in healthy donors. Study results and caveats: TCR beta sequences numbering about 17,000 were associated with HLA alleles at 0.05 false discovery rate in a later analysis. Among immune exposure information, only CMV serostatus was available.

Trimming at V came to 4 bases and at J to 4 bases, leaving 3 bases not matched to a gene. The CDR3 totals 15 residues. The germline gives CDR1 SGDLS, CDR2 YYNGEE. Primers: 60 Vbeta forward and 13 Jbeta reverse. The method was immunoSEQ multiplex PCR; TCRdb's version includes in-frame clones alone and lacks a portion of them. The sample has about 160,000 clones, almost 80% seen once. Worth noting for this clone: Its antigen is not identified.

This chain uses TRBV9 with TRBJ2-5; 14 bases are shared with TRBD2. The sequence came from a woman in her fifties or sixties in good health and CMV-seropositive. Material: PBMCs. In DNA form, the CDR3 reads TGTGCCAGCAGCCCGGGACTAGCGGGGGCAGAGACCCAGTACTTC. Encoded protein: CASSPGLAGAETQYF. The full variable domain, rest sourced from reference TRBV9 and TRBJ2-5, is DSGVTQTPKHLITATGQRVTLRCSPRSGDLSVYWYQQSLDQGLQFLIQYYNGEERAKGNILERFSAQQFPDLHSELNLSSLELGDSALYFCASSPGLAGAETQYFGPGTRLLVL.